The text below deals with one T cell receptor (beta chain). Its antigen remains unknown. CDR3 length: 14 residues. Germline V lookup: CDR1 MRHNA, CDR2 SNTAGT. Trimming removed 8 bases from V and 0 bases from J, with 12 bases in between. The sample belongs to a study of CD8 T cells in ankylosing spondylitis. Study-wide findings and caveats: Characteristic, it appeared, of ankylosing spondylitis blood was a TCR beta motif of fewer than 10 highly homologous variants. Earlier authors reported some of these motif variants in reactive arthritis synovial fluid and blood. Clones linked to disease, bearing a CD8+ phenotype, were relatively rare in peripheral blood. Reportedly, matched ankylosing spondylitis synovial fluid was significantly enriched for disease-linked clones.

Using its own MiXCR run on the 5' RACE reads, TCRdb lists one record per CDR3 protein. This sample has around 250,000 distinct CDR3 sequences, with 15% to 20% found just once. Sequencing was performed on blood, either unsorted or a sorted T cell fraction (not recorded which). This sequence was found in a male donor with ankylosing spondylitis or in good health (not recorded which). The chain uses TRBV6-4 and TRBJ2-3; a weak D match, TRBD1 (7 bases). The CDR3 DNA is TGTGCCAGCGGAGGGGGCACTAGCACAGATACGCAGTATTTT. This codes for CASGGGTSTDTQYF.